The source of this T cell receptor (beta chain) is a study of spatial heterogeneity in lung cancer. Study-wide points: Of tumor T cells, an estimated coverage of around 7% was reached for alpha chains and about 14% for beta chains. Counts that tracked tumor mutation counts were those of expanded intratumoral alpha and beta TCRs.

This clonotype turned up a few times. The antigen is not known. Carried by each TCR cDNA molecule was a unique molecular identifier. TCRdb recomputed calls from the 5' RACE reads with MiXCR, one row per CDR3 protein. Of 3,300 or so distinct CDR3 sequences listed, more than 15% are singletons. The CDR3 has 12 amino acids. V lost 2 bases, J lost 7 bases, and 6 bases lay in between. Time point of the sample: sample taken at primary tumor resection. Sequencing was performed on whole RNA extracted from tumor and nontumor lung tissue, or from frozen PBMC, and the material was left unsorted. Sequencing used lung tumor tissue, obtained at surgery. The clonotype comes from a male donor with early-stage non-small cell lung cancer. The chain couples TRBV12-3 or TRBV12-4 to TRBJ2-1; D uncertain. The CDR3 region is CASSLFGNEQFF. CDR3 in DNA: TGTGCCAGCAGTTTATTTGGGAATGAGCAGTTCTTC.